This TCR beta chain is from a study of T cells in Graves' hyperthyroidism and ophthalmopathy. Broader study findings: A model using 13 V-J features told ophthalmopathy apart from stable hyperthyroidism. Most thyroid-expanded clonotypes above 0.001 were also found in blood.

Germline CDR1 reads MNHNS; CDR2 reads SASEGT. The CDR3 consists of 15 residues. Trimming cost V 5 bases and J 10 bases; bases outside gene matches: 10. Isolation of PBMCs was performed on 8.5 to 10 ml fresh peripheral blood. The source material, RNA transcripts, was used to amplify TCR beta CDR3 regions. TCR CDR3 underwent first-round RT-PCR with the HTBI primer set. TCRdb itself ran the multiplex PCR reads through MiXCR, one entry per CDR3 protein. Of a few hundred thousand distinct CDR3 sequences listed, roughly 14% are singletons. This clonotype has a count of ten or more. Its antigen is unknown. The chain has TRBV6-1 and TRBJ1-6; 8 bases map to TRBD1. The specimen sequenced was blood. The TCR sequence derives from a young woman with Graves' ophthalmopathy. Here the CDR3 reads CASSSHGTGRSPLHF. In DNA form, the CDR3 reads TGTGCCAGCAGTTCCCACGGGACAGGCCGATCACCCCTCCACTTT.